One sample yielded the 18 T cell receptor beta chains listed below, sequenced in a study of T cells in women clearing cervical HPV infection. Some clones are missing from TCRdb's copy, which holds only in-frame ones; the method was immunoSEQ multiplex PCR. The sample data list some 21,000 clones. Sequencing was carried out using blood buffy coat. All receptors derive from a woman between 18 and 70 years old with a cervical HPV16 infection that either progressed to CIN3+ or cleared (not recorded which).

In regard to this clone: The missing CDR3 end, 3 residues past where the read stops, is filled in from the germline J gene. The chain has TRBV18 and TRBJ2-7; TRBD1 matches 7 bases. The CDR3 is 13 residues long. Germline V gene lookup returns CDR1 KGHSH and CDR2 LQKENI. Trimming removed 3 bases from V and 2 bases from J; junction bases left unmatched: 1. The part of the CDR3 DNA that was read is TGTGCCAGCTCACCGGGACAGACCTACGAG. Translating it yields CASSPGQTYE. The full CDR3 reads CASSPGQTYEQYF.

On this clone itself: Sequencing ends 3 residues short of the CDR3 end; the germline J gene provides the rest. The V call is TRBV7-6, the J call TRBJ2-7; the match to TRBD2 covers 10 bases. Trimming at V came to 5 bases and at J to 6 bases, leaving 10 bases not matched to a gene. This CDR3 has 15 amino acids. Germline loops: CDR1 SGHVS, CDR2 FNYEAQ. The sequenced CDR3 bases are TGTGCCAGCAGCCCACAGCGGGAGGGCCAGGGCGAG. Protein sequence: CASSPQREGQGE. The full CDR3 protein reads CASSPQREGQGEQYF.

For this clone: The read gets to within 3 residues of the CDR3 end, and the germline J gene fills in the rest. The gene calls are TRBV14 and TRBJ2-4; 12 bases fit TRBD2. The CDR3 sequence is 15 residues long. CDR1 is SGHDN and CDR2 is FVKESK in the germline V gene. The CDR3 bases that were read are TGTGCCAGCAGCCTAGGACTAGCGGGACCCCCCCCT. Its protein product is CASSLGLAGPPP. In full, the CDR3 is CASSLGLAGPPPQYF.

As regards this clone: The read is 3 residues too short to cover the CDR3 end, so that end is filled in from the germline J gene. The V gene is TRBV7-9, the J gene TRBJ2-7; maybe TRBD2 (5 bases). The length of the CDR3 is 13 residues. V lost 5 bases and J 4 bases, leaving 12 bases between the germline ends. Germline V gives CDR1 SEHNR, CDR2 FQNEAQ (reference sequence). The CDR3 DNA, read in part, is TGTGCCAGCAGCCCGCCGGGGAGTTACGAG. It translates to CASSPPGSYE. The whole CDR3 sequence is CASSPPGSYEQYF.

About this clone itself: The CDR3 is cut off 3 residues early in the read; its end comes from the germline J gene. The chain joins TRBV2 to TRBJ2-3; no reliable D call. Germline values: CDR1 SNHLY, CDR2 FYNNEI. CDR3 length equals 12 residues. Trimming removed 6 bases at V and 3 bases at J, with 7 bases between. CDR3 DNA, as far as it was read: TGTGCCAGCAGCCTTCCTACAGATACG. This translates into CASSLPTDT. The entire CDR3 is CASSLPTDTQYF. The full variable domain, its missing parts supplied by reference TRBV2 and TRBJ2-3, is EPEVTQTPSHQVTQMGQEVILRCVPISNHLYFYWYRQILGQKVEFLVSFYNNEISEKSEIFDDQFSVERPDGSNFTLKIRSTKLEDSAMYFCASSLPTDTQYFGPGTRLTVL.

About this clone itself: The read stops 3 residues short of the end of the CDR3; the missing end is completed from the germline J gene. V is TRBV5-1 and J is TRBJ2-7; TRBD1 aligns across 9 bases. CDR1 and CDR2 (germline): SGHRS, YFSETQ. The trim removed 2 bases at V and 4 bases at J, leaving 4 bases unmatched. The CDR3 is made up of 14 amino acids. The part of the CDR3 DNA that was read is TGCGCCAGCAGCTTAGGGACAGGGTTTTACGAG. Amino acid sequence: CASSLGTGFYE. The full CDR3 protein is CASSLGTGFYEQYF.

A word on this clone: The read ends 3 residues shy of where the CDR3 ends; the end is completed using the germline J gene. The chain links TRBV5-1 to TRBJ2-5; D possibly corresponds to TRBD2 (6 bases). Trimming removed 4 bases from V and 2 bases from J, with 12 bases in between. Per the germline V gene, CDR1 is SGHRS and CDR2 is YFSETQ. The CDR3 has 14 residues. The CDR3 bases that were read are TGCGCCAGCAGCCTCCAAAGCGGGCAAGAGACC. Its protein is CASSLQSGQET. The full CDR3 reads CASSLQSGQETQYF.

This chain's CDR3 is CAWSPRGDTQYF. CDR3 DNA, as far as it was read: TGTGCCTGGAGCCCCAGGGGAGATACG. The chain links TRBV30 to TRBJ2-3; maybe TRBD1 (6 bases). Read sequence stops 3 residues before the CDR3 end, and the germline J gene provides the missing end. Germline values: CDR1 GTSNPN, CDR2 SVGIG (reference sequence). The CDR3 is 12 residues long. V was pared by 3 bases and J by 5 bases, with 9 bases between. The full variable domain, rest sourced from reference TRBV30 and TRBJ2-3, is SQTIHQWPATLVQPVGSPLSLECTVEGTSNPNLYWYRQAAGRGLQLLFYSVGIGQISSEVPQNLSASRPQDRQFILSSKKLLLSDSGFYLCAWSPRGDTQYFGPGTRLTVL.

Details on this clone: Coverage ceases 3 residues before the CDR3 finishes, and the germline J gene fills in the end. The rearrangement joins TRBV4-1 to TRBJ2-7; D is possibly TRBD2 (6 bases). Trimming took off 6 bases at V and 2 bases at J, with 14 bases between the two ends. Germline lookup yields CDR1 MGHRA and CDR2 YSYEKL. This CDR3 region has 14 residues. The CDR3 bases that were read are TGCGCCAGCAGTCATCGGGACTCTACCTACGAG. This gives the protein CASSHRDSTYE. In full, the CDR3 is CASSHRDSTYEQYF.

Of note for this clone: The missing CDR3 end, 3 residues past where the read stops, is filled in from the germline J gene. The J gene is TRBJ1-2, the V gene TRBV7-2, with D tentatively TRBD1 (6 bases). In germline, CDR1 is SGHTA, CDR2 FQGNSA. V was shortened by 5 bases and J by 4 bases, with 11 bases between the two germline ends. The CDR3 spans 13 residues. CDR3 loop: CASSRGQIYGYTF. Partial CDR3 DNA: TGTGCCAGCAGCCGAGGACAGATCTATGGC.

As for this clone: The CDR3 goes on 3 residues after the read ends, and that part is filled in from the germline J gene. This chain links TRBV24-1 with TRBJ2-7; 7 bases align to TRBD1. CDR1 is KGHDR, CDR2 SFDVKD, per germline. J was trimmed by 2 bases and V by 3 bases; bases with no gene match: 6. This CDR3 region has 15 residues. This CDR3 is CATSDPKTGTYEQYF. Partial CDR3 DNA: TGTGCCACCAGTGATCCAAAGACAGGGACCTACGAG.

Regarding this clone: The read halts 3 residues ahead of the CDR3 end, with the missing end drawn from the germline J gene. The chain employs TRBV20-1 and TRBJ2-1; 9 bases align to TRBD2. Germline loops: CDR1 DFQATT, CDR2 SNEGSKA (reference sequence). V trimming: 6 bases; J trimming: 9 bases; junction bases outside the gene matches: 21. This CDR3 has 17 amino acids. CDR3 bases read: TGCAGTGCCCCGCCCCCCCCCGGGACTAGCCTGACCAGTGAG. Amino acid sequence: CSAPPPPGTSLTSE. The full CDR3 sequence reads CSAPPPPGTSLTSEQFF.

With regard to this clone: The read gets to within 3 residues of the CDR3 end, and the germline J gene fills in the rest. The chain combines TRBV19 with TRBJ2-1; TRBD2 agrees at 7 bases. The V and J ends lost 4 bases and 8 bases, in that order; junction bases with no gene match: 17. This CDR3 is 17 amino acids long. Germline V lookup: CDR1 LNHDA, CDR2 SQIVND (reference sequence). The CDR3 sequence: CASSNRHSGPRGDEQFF. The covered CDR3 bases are TGTGCCAGTAGTAACCGCCATAGCGGGCCCCGGGGGGATGAG.

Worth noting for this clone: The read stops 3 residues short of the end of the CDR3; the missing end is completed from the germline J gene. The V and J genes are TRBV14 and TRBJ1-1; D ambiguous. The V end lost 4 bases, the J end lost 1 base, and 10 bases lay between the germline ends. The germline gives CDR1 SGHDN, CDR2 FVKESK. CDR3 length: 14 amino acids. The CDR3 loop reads CASSRRPGNTEAFF. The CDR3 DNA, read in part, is TGTGCCAGCAGCCGCCGTCCCGGGAACACTGAA.

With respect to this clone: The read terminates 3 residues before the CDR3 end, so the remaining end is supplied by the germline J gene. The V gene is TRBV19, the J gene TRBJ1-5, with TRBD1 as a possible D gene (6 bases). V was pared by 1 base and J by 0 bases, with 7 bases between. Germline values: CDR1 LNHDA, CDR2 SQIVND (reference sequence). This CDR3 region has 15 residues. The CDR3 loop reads CASSIGQVSNQPQHF. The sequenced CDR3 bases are TGTGCCAGTAGTATAGGACAGGTTAGCAATCAGCCC.

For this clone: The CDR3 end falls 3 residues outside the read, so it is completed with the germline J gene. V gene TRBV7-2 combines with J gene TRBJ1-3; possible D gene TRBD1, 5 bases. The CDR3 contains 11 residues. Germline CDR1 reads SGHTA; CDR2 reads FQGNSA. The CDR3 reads CASSLEGLIYF. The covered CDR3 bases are TGTGCCAGCAGCTTAGAGGGGCTC.

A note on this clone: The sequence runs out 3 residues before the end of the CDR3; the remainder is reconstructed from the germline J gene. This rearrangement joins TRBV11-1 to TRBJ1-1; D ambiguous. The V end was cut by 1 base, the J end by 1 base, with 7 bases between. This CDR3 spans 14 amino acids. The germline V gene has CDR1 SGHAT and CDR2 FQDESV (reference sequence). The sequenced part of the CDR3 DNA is TGTGCCAGCAGCTTAGTCCGGGGGAACACTGAA. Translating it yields CASSLVRGNTE. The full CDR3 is CASSLVRGNTEAFF.

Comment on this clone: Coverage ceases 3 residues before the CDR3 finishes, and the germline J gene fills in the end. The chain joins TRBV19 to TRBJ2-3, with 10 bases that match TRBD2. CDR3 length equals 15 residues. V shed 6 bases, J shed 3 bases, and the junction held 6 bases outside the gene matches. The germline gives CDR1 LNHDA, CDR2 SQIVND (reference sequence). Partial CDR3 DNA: TGTGCCAGTAGGGAATTTAGCGGGAGGACAGATACG. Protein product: CASREFSGRTDT. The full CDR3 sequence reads CASREFSGRTDTQYF.